Presented here are 2 T cell receptor beta chains from one specimen sequenced in a study of blood T cells in healthy people across ages. Using a J-beta primer mix together with a sample-barcoded 5' primer, a second PCR was run for roughly 7 to 11 cycles. TCRdb ran MiXCR on the 5' RACE reads and lists one entry per CDR3 protein. The data contain approximately 940,000 distinct CDR3 sequences, under 50% of them seen just once; the ten biggest clones take up about an eighth. The material sequenced was blood. The receptors were sampled from a young man in good health.

This clonotype was found a few times. The rearrangement links TRBV20-1 to TRBJ2-7; no firm D call. The CDR3 runs 12 residues. V was cut by 6 bases and J by 0 bases, with 9 bases left in between. Germline CDR1 DFQATT, CDR2 SNEGSKA (reference sequence). CDR3 loop: CSARPNSYEQYF. The CDR3 DNA reads TGCAGTGCCAGACCCAACTCCTACGAGCAGTACTTC.

This chain joins TRBV5-4 and TRBJ2-5, with 9 bases matching TRBD1. CDR3 length equals 15 residues. Germline assignment: CDR1 SGHNT and CDR2 YYREEE (reference sequence). The V and J ends lost 4 bases and 4 bases, in that order; junction bases with no gene match: 8. CDR3 protein: CASSRTTGGGETQYF. In DNA form, the CDR3 reads TGTGCCAGCAGCAGAACCACAGGGGGCGGAGAGACCCAGTACTTC. The entire variable domain, with the rest obtained from reference TRBV5-4 and TRBJ2-5, is as follows: ETGVTQSPTHLIKTRGQQVTLRCSSQSGHNTVSWYQQALGQGPQFIFQYYREEENGRGNFPPRFSGLQFPNYSSELNVNALELDDSALYLCASSRTTGGGETQYFGPGTRLLVL.